A single T cell receptor beta chain is shown here with its context. The data were obtained in a study of blood T cell repertoires in COVID-19. Across the study: In each case, the material was cDNA or gDNA derived from T cells, B-cell-depleted T cells, or PBMCs.

Per the germline V gene, CDR1 is LNHDA and CDR2 is SQIVND (reference sequence). The length of the CDR3 is 14 residues. The V gene end was trimmed by 8 bases and the J gene end by 4 bases; junction bases not matched to a gene: 8. Some clones are missing from TCRdb's copy, which holds only in-frame ones; the method was immunoSEQ multiplex PCR. The top ten hold 5% to 7.5% of the sample, which has 150,000 to 200,000 clones, approximately 89% seen once. Participants reported their clinical history, and cohort assignment relied on those reports. Recovery among Cohort 3 donors was established by two negative PCRs, clearance, or symptom resolution.

The TCR sequence derives from a man between 35 and 55 years old who had recovered from COVID-19. The chain joins TRBV19 to TRBJ1-2, with TRBD1 matching 9 bases. Sequenced sample: PBMCs or T cells enriched from blood (not recorded which). The CDR3 loop is CASFTGGAGYGYTF. Written as DNA, the CDR3 is TGTGCCAGTTTTACAGGGGGCGCTGGCTATGGCTACACCTTC.